This T cell receptor (beta chain) stems from a study of early T cells in non-severe SARS-CoV-2 infection. About the study: The input, bulk RNA from unsorted whole blood, was sequenced, and chains were unpaired. Study results and caveats: There was a bias toward anti-spike CD8 responses in VDJdb matching, which missed private and CD4 specificities.

Germline V gene lookup returns CDR1 SGHTA and CDR2 FQGNSA. This CDR3 spans 14 amino acids. V shed 1 base and J shed 0 bases, with 7 bases lying between them. TCRdb reprocessed the 5' RACE reads with MiXCR, giving one entry per CDR3 protein. The repertoire holds 80,000 to 95,000 distinct CDR3 sequences, 14% seen once, with approximately 9.9% in the top ten. Comment on this clonotype: No antigen is known for it.

Sequences were obtained from whole blood. The chain employs TRBV7-2 and TRBJ2-7; D is uncertain. The TCR was taken from an adult who was a healthcare worker with PCR-confirmed SARS-CoV-2 infection or an uninfected control (not recorded which). The CDR3 nucleotides are TGTGCCAGCAGCTTAGATTACGCCTCCTACGAGCAGTACTTC. Residues: CASSLDYASYEQYF.